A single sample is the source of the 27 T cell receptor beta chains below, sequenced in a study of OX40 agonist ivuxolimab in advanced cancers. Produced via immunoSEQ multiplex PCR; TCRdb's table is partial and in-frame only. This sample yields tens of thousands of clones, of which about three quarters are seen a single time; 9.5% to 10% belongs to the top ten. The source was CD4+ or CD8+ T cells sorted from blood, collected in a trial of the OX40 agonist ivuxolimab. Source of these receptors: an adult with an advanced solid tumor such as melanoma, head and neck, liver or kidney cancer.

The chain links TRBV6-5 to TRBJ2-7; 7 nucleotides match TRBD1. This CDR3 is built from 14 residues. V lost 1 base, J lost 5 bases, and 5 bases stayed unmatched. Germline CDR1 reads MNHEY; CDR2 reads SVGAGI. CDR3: CASSYYGQADEQYF. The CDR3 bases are TGTGCCAGCAGTTACTATGGACAGGCCGACGAGCAGTACTTC.

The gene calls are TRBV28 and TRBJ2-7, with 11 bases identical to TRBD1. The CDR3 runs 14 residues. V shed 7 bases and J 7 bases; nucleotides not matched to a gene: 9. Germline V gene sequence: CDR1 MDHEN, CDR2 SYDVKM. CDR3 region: CASTTPGQGGEQYF. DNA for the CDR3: TGTGCCAGCACCACTCCGGGACAGGGGGGAGAGCAGTACTTC.

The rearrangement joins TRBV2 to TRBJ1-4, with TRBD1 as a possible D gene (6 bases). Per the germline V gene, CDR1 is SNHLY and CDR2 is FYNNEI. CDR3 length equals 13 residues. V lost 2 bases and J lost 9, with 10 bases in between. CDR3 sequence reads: CASSEIQGQKLFF. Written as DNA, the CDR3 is TGTGCCAGCAGTGAAATACAGGGACAAAAACTGTTTTTT.

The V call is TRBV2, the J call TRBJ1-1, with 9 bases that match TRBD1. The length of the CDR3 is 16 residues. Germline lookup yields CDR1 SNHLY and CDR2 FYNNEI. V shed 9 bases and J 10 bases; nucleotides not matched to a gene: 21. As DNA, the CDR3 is TGTGCCAGTGACAGGGGGAGGGCCTCCGGGTGGGGTGGAGCTTTCTTT. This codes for CASDRGRASGWGGAFF.

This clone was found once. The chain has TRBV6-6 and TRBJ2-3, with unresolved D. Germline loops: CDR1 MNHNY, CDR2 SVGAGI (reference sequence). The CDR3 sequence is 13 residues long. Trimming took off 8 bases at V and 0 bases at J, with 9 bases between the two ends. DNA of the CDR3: TGTGCCAGCCTGTTGGCTAGCACAGATACGCAGTATTTT. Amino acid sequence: CASLLASTDTQYF.

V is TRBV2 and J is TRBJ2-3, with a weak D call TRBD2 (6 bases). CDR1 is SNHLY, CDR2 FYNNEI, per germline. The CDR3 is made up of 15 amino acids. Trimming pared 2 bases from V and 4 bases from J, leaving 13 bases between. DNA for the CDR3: TGTGCCAGCAGTGAAAGACTAGTGGAGGCAGATACGCAGTATTTT. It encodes CASSERLVEADTQYF.

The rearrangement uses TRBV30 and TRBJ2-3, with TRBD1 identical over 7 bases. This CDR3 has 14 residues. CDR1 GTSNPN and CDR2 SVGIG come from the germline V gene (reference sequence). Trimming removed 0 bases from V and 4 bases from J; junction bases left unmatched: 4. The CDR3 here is CAWSVGQGADTQYF. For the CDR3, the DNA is TGTGCCTGGAGTGTTGGGCAGGGGGCAGATACGCAGTATTTT.

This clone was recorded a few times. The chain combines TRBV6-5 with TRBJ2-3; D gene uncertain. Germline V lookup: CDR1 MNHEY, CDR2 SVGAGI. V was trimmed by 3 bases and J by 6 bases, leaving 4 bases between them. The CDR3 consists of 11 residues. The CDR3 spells CASSYMDTQYF. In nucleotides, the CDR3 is TGTGCCAGCAGTTATATGGATACGCAGTATTTT.

The DNA of the CDR3 is TGTGCCATCAGTGAACAGGGGAGGACAGATACGCAGTATTTT. It specifies CAISEQGRTDTQYF. V is TRBV10-3 and J is TRBJ2-3; perhaps TRBD1 as D (7 bases). In germline, CDR1 is ENHRY, CDR2 SYGVKD. Between the trimmed V and J ends, which lost 3 bases and 3 bases, there was a span of 10 bases. This CDR3 is 14 amino acids long.

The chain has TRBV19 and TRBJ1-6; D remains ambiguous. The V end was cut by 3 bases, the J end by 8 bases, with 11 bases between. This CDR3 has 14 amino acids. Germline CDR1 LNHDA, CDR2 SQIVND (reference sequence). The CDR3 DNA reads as TGTGCCAGTAGTATCTCTCAGATGGATTCACCCCTCCACTTT. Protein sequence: CASSISQMDSPLHF.

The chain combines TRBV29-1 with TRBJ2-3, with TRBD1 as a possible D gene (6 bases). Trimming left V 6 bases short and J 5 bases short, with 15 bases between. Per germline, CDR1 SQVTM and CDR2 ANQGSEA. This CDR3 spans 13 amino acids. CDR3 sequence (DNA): TGCAGCGTCTCAACAGGGAGAGTAGATACGCAGTATTTT. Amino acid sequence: CSVSTGRVDTQYF.

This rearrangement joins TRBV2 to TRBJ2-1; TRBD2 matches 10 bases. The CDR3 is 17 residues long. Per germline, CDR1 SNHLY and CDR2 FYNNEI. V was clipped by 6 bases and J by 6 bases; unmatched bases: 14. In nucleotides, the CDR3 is TGTGCCAGCAGCCCCACTGGACTAGCGGAGTGGCGCAATGAGCAGTTCTTC. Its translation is CASSPTGLAEWRNEQFF.

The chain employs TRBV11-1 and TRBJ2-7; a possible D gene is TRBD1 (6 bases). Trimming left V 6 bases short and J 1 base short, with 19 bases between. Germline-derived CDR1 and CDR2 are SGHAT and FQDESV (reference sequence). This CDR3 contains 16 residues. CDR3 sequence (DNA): TGTGCCAGCAGTCGCTCATGGACAGCTTCTTCCTACGAGCAGTACTTC. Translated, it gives CASSRSWTASSYEQYF.

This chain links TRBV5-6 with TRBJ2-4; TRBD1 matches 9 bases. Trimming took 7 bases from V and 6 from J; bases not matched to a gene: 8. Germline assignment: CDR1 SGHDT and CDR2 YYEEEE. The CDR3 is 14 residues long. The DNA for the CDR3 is TGTGCCAGCCTAGACAGGGGGTCGATAAACATTCAGTACTTC. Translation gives CASLDRGSINIQYF.

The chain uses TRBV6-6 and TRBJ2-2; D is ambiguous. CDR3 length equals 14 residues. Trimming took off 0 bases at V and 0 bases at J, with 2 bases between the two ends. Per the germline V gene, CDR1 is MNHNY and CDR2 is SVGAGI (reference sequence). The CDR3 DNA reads TGTGCCAGCAGTTACTCTTCGAACACCGGGGAGCTGTTTTTT. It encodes CASSYSSNTGELFF.

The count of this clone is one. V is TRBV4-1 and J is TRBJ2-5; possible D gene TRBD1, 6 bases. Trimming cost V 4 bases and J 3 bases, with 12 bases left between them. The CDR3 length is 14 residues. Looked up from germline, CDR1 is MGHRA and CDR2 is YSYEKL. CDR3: CASSRTWDKETQYF. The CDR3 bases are TGCGCCAGCAGCCGAACCTGGGACAAAGAGACCCAGTACTTC.

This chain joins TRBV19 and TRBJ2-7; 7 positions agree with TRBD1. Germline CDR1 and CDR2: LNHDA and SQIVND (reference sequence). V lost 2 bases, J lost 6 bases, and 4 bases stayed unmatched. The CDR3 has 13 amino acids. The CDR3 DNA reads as TGTGCCAGTAGTATATCGACAGGGTTCGAGCAGTACTTC. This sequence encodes CASSISTGFEQYF.

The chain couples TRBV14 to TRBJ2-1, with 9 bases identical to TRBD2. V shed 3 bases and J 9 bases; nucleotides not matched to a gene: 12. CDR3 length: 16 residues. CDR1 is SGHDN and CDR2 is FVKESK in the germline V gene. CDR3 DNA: TGTGCCAGCAGCCAGTCCTCCGCTAGCGGGGTTCGTGAGCAGTTCTTC. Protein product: CASSQSSASGVREQFF. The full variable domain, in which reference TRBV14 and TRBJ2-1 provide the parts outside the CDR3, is EAGVTQFPSHSVIEKGQTVTLRCDPISGHDNLYWYRRVMGKEIKFLLHFVKESKQDESGMPNNRFLAERTGGTYSTLKVQPAELEDSGVYFCASSQSSASGVREQFFGPGTRLTVL.

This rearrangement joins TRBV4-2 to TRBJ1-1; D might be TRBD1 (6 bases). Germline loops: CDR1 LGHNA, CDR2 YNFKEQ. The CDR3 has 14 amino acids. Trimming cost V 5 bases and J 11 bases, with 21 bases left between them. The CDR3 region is CASSEDRSLVTAFF. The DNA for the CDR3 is TGTGCCAGCAGCGAGGACAGAAGCTTGGTTACCGCTTTCTTT.

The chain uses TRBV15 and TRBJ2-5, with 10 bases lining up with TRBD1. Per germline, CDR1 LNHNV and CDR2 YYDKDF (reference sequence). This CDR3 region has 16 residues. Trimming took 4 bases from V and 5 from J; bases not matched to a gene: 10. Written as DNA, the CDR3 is TGTGCCACCAGCACCCGGGACAGGGGATCTCCCGAGACCCAGTACTTC. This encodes CATSTRDRGSPETQYF.

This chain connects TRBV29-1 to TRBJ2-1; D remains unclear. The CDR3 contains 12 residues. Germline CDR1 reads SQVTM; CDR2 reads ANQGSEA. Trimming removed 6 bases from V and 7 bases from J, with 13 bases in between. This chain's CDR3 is CSVERSLNEQFF. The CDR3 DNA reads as TGCAGCGTCGAGAGAAGCCTAAATGAGCAGTTCTTC.

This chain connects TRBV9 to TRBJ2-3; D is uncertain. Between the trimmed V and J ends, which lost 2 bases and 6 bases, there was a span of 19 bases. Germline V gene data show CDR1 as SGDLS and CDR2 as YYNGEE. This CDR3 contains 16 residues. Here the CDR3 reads CASSVTDGKLGDTQYF. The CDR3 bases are TGTGCCAGCAGCGTGACCGATGGCAAGCTCGGGGATACGCAGTATTTT.

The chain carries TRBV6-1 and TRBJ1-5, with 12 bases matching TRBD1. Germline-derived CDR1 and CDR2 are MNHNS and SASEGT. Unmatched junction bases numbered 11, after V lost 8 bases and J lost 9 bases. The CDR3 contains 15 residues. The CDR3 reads CASGKGQGAYRPQHF. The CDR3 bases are TGTGCCAGCGGGAAGGGACAGGGGGCTTATCGGCCCCAGCATTTT.

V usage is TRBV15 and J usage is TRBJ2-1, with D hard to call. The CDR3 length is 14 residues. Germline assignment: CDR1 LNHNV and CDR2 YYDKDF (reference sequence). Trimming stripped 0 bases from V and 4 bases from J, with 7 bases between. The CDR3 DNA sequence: TGTGCCACCAGCAGAGATTCTCGGTACAATGAGCAGTTCTTC. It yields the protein CATSRDSRYNEQFF.

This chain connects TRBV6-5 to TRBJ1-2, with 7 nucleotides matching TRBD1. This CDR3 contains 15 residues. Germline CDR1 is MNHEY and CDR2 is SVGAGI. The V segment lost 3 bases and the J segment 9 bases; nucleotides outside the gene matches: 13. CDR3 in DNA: TGTGCCAGCAGTTATCGTGCCGGCGGACAGGTCCGCTACACCTTC. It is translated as CASSYRAGGQVRYTF.

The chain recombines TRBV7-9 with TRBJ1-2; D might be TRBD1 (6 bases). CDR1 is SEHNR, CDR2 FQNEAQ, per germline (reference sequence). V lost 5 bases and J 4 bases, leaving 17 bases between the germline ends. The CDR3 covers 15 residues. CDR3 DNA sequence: TGTGCCAGCAGCCCGACCCAGGACAGTCTCTATGGCTACACCTTC. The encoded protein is CASSPTQDSLYGYTF.

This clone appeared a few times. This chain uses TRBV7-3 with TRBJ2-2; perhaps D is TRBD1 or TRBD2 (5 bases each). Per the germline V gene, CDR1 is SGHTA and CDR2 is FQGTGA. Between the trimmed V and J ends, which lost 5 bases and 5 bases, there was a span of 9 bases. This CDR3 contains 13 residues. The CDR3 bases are TGTGCCAGCAGCAGGGGAGATACCGGGGAGCTGTTTTTT. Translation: CASSRGDTGELFF.